Reported below is one T cell receptor beta chain. The target antigen is unknown. This specimen belongs to a study of shared clonotypes between healthy human individuals. Looking at the study overall: Each donor's CD4 naive and CD4 memory cells filled three plates apiece, CD8 naive two, and CD8 memory one. Findings of the study overall: When compared with the clonotypes that were shared by all four sorted-subset donors, the non-shared clonotypes turned out to have lower generation probabilities. The small donor group covered limited genetic and exposure diversity.

CDR3 length equals 13 residues. Trimming cost V 3 bases and J 6 bases, with 11 bases left between them. Germline values: CDR1 MGHDK, CDR2 SYGVNS. Profiling relied on immunoSEQ multiplex PCR, and the TCRdb table lists in-frame clones only, not all of them. The sample has almost 700,000 clones; roughly 94% are singletons. Terminally differentiated effector memory CD45RA+ cells were left out of the naive CD8 fraction, which was CD45RO-negative and positively selected for CCR7. Sample: naive CD8+ T cells sorted from blood. This chain links TRBV25-1 with TRBJ1-1; D call uncertain. The source of this sequence is a man aged 25 to 40 in good health. Here the CDR3 DNA reads TGTGCCAGCAGTGATTTTGTTTTGTCTGAAGCTTTCTTT. It is translated as CASSDFVLSEAFF.